This T cell receptor beta chain was captured by sequencing in a study of CXCR3-negative and CXCR3-positive naive CD8 T cells. Regarding the study as a whole: In both naive subsets diversity was comparably high, whereas memory CD8+ cells showed much lower diversity. Compared with CXCR3-negative naive cells, CXCR3-positive naive cells showed more hydrophobic TRB CDR3s.

The libraries of TRB cDNA were constructed through 5' RACE using UMI labels. Following a re-call of the 5' RACE reads, TCRdb has one entry per CDR3 protein and lacks DNA. Its clone listing holds some 64,000 distinct CDR3 sequences. CDR1 is MNHEY and CDR2 is SVGEGT in the germline V gene. The CDR3 loop spans 14 amino acids. About this clonotype itself: Its target is unknown.

CD45RO-CCR7+CD27+CD95- cells counted as naive CD8+ T cells. Input material: naive CXCR3+ CD8+ T cells from blood. Subset: CD45RO-CCR7+CD27+CD95- naive CD8+ T cells expressing CXCR3 (TNR3+). The rearrangement links TRBV6-2 or TRBV6-3 to TRBJ2-1; lacking DNA, the TRBD2 call made by TCRdb goes unchecked. This TCR derives from a human donor in good health. Some clones in this sample may be carry-over from other donors' samples. CDR3 loop: CASSPAGYYNEQFF.